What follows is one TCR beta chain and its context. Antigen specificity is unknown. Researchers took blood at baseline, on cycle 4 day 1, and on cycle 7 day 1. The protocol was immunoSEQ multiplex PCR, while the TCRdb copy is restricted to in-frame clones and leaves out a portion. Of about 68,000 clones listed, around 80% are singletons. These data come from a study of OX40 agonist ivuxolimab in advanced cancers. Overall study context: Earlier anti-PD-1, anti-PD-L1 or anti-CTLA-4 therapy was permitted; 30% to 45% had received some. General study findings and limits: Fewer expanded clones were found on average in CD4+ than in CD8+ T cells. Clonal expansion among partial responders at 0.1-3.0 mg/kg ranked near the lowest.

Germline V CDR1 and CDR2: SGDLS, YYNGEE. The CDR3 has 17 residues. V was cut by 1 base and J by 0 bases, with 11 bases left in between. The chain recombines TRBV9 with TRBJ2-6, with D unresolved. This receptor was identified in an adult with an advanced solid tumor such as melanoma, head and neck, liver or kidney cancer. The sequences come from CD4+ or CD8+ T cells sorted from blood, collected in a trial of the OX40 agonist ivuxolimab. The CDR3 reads CASSVRASFSGANVLTF. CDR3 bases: TGTGCCAGCAGCGTAAGGGCCTCGTTCTCTGGGGCCAACGTCCTGACTTTC.